Listed below are T cell receptor beta chains from one sample, sequenced in a study of cytomegalovirus exposure and HLA in healthy donors. Sequencing used immunoSEQ multiplex PCR; TCRdb keeps in-frame clones, though not all of them. The sample lists about 120,000 clones, more than 60% occurring once. The sequenced material came from PBMCs. These receptors were obtained from a female donor in good health and CMV-seronegative. Each CDR3 is given with its conserved first and last residue. The D gene is left open where the match is weak. A row's size may be missing; if present it is once, few, many or a size class.

clone size,CDR3 length,J gene,V gene,D gene,CDR3 DNA,CDR3 protein
-,16,TRBJ1-6,TRBV5-6,TRBD1,TGTGCCAGCAGCGAGGACAGGGGGCGAGATACTTCACCCCTCCACTTT,CASSEDRGRDTSPLHF
-,15,TRBJ1-1,TRBV5-1,-,TGCGCCAGCAGCTTGGTGGCCGCTCTGAACACTGAAGCTTTCTTT,CASSLVAALNTEAFF
-,15,TRBJ1-2,TRBV7-3,TRBD1,TGTGCCAGCAGTCCCCTTGCGGGACAGGGGAACGGCTACACCTTC,CASSPLAGQGNGYTF
-,15,TRBJ1-4,TRBV25-1,-,TGTGCCAGCAGTGAATCATCAGGGTTGGGCGAAAAACTGTTTTTT,CASSESSGLGEKLFF
-,13,TRBJ2-5,TRBV28,-,TGTGCCAGCAGTCAAAGCGTAGGAGAGACCCAGTACTTC,CASSQSVGETQYF
-,14,TRBJ2-3,TRBV7-6,-,TGTGCCAGCAGCTCCTCCTGGGCAGCAGATACGCAGTATTTT,CASSSSWAADTQYF
-,14,TRBJ1-6,TRBV2,-,TGTGCCAGCAGTGAACCTCGGACTGGCGTCCCCCTCCACTTT,CASSEPRTGVPLHF
few,13,TRBJ1-5,TRBV19,-,TGTGCCAGTAGAGAGATTAGCAATCAGCCCCAGCATTTT,CASREISNQPQHF
-,17,TRBJ2-1,TRBV19,TRBD2,TGTGCCAGTAGTATCCCGGCGACCGGGAGGTCCTACAATGAGCAGTTCTTC,CASSIPATGRSYNEQFF
-,15,TRBJ1-1,TRBV18,-,TGTGCCAGCTCACCGAAGACAGGCCAGAACACTGAAGCTTTCTTT,CASSPKTGQNTEAFF
-,15,TRBJ2-5,TRBV5-4,-,TGTGCCAGCAGCTTCGGCGGGGAAGACCGAGAGACCCAGTACTTC,CASSFGGEDRETQYF
-,17,TRBJ2-1,TRBV7-6,TRBD2,TGTGCCAGCAGCTTAGGGGTGTACCTAGCGGAAGACAATGAGCAGTTCTTC,CASSLGVYLAEDNEQFF
-,12,TRBJ2-5,TRBV7-6,-,TGTGCCAGCAGCTTATTTCTTGAGACCCAGTACTTC,CASSLFLETQYF
-,14,TRBJ1-5,TRBV30,TRBD1,TGTGCCTGGAGTGCACAGGGGGCGCGGCAGCCCCAGCATTTT,CAWSAQGARQPQHF
once,15,TRBJ2-7,TRBV5-1,TRBD2,TGCGCCAGCAGCTTGGATGGGGGGGAAGGACTCGAGCAGTACTTC,CASSLDGGEGLEQYF
-,16,TRBJ2-1,TRBV27,TRBD2,TGTGCCAGCAGTCCATCGACTAGCGGGGGGCACAATGAGCAGTTCTTC,CASSPSTSGGHNEQFF
few,12,TRBJ1-1,TRBV2,-,TGTGCCAGCAGGAGAGGAGTGACTGAAGCTTTCTTT,CASRRGVTEAFF
-,15,TRBJ1-2,TRBV30,-,TGTGCCTGGAGTTATAGGATTGCCGCAGGCTATGGCTACACCTTC,CAWSYRIAAGYGYTF
few,14,TRBJ2-5,TRBV6-5,TRBD1,TGTGCCAGCAGTAGGACAGGGAGCCAAGAGACCCAGTACTTC,CASSRTGSQETQYF
-,14,TRBJ1-3,TRBV30,-,TGTGCCTGGAGTGTAACCGGCTCTGGAAACACCATATATTTT,CAWSVTGSGNTIYF
-,15,TRBJ2-5,TRBV7-8,-,TGTGCCAGCAGCTTAGGGGTCGAGCGGTCGGAGACCCAGTACTTC,CASSLGVERSETQYF
-,17,TRBJ2-3,TRBV7-7,TRBD2,TGTGCTAGCAGCTTTTACTTGAGACTAGCGGTGACAGATACGCAGTATTTT,CASSFYLRLAVTDTQYF
-,16,TRBJ2-1,TRBV7-6,TRBD2,TGTGCCAGCAGCTCCGGGACTAGCGGCCCAATGATTGAGCAGTTCTTC,CASSSGTSGPMIEQFF
-,17,TRBJ2-5,TRBV18,TRBD2,TGTGCCAGCTCACCCGTGCAGCGGGGGGGCCTCCAAGAGACCCAGTACTTC,CASSPVQRGGLQETQYF
-,14,TRBJ2-1,TRBV25-1,TRBD2,TGTGCCAGCAGTCCAACTAGCGGGGATAATGAGCAGTTCTTC,CASSPTSGDNEQFF
-,15,TRBJ1-1,TRBV7-2,-,TGTGCCAGCAGCTTATCCGGGGTTGAGGGACTCGAAGCTTTCTTT,CASSLSGVEGLEAFF
once,13,TRBJ1-1,TRBV11-2,TRBD1,TGTGCCAGCAGCCAGGACAGGGGCGCTAAAGCTTTCTTT,CASSQDRGAKAFF
-,14,TRBJ2-2,TRBV4-1,-,TGCGCCAGCAGCCAAGAATACTACACCGGGGAGCTGTTTTTT,CASSQEYYTGELFF
-,16,TRBJ2-2,TRBV9,TRBD2,TGTGCCAGCAGCGTCTCGGGACTAGGGGGAACCGGGGAGCTGTTTTTT,CASSVSGLGGTGELFF
few,16,TRBJ1-1,TRBV5-6,TRBD1,TGTGCCAGCAGCCTGACCCGGGACAGGGGGTACACTGAAGCTTTCTTT,CASSLTRDRGYTEAFF
-,12,TRBJ1-1,TRBV6-6,-,TGTGCCAGCAGTTTACAGGGAACTGAAGCTTTCTTT,CASSLQGTEAFF
few,14,TRBJ1-5,TRBV4-3,-,TGCGCCAGCAGCCAAGGTACCCCGGGTGAGCCCCAGCATTTT,CASSQGTPGEPQHF
once,12,TRBJ2-2,TRBV6-5,-,TGTGCCGCGGCGGCGAACACCGGGGAGCTGTTTTTT,CAAAANTGELFF
-,15,TRBJ2-6,TRBV6-5,-,TGTGCCAGCAGAGACAAGAGCTCTGGGGCCAACGTCCTGACTTTC,CASRDKSSGANVLTF
-,15,TRBJ1-2,TRBV11-2,TRBD1,TGTGCCAGCAGCTCGATGAACAGGGGGGAGGAGGGCTACACCTTC,CASSSMNRGEEGYTF
-,12,TRBJ1-1,TRBV2,-,TGTGCCAGCAGTGTGACCGGGACTGAAGCTTTCTTT,CASSVTGTEAFF
-,11,TRBJ2-2,TRBV5-4,-,TGTGCCAGCAGCTACAGCGGGGAGCTGTTTTTT,CASSYSGELFF
-,17,TRBJ1-1,TRBV4-2,-,TGTGCCAGCAGCAGAAACCGGGACACTGGTTCGGGCACTGAAGCTTTCTTT,CASSRNRDTGSGTEAFF
-,12,TRBJ2-2,TRBV10-3,-,TGTGCCATCAGGCAGGTCACCGGGGAGCTGTTTTTT,CAIRQVTGELFF
-,15,TRBJ2-3,TRBV2,TRBD1,TGTGCCAGCAGTGAAGCGACAGGGTCCACAGATACGCAGTATTTT,CASSEATGSTDTQYF
-,15,TRBJ2-7,TRBV4-2,TRBD1,TGTGCCAGCAGCCTAGGGGGACAGGGAACCTACGAGCAGTACTTC,CASSLGGQGTYEQYF